The 21 T cell receptor beta chains below come from one sample, sequenced in a study of shared clonotypes between healthy human individuals (dated by TCRdb to 2020 to 2021). Library preparation used the immunoSEQ multiplex PCR assay. TCRdb took over this immuneACCESS table, retaining in-frame rearrangements with V and J assigned. Such tables are incomplete; in checked studies, under half of the missing clones stem from an unresolved V gene, and the remainder is unexplained. In this sample the table shows about 2.3 million clones, approximately 93% of which occur a single time. Of the sample, under 0.45% falls within the top ten clones. The sample was naive CD4+ T cells from PBMCs. What the cell subset or site label conveys for this sample: CD45RA+ positively selected. All receptors derive from a man aged 18-30 years in good health. Some clones in this sample may be carry-over from other donors' samples.

In this sample, this clone turned up a few times. The chain uses TRBV28 and TRBJ1-2; 9 bases align to TRBD1. J was trimmed by 3 bases and V by 7 bases; bases with no gene match: 12. CDR3 size: 16 residues. CDR1 and CDR2 (germline): MDHEN, SYDVKM. CDR3 loop: CASTHRGQGLHYGYTF. The CDR3 nucleotides are TGTGCCAGCACCCACCGGGGACAGGGCCTTCACTATGGCTACACCTTC.

The chain combines TRBV9 with TRBJ2-3; TRBD1 aligns across 7 bases. Germline CDR1 and CDR2: SGDLS and YYNGEE. This CDR3 is built from 16 residues. Trimming removed 0 bases from V and 2 bases from J; junction bases left unmatched: 6. The chain's CDR3 is CASSVGRGQITDTQYF. For the CDR3, the DNA is TGTGCCAGCAGCGTAGGAAGGGGACAGATCACAGATACGCAGTATTTT.

Turning to this clone: This specimen includes other DNA sequences encoding the same CDR3. This rearrangement joins TRBV28 to TRBJ1-1; D not certain. The germline gives CDR1 MDHEN, CDR2 SYDVKM. V was cut by 5 bases and J by 0 bases, with 4 bases left in between. There are 12 residues in the CDR3. CDR3 sequence (DNA): TGTGCCAGCAGTACCCTGAACACTGAAGCTTTCTTT. This sequence encodes CASSTLNTEAFF.

V usage is TRBV5-5 and J usage is TRBJ2-1; D call uncertain. Germline V gene sequence: CDR1 SGHKS, CDR2 YYEKEE (reference sequence). V was cut by 3 bases and J by 15 bases, with 16 bases left in between. This CDR3 comprises 12 residues. CDR3 residues: CASSSDRAVRFF. For the CDR3, the DNA is TGTGCCAGCAGCTCCGATCGGGCAGTTCGGTTCTTC.

This clone showed up just once. Other nucleotide sequences from this sample produce the same CDR3. The J gene is TRBJ1-1, the V gene TRBV5-1; TRBD1 might be the D (6 bases). V was shortened by 4 bases and J by 1 base, with 11 bases between the two germline ends. CDR3 length: 14 amino acids. Germline V gene sequence: CDR1 SGHRS, CDR2 YFSETQ. This CDR3 reads CASSLQGTNTEAFF. As DNA, the CDR3 is TGCGCCAGCAGCCTACAGGGTACGAACACTGAAGCTTTCTTT.

The V call is TRBV7-9, the J call TRBJ2-5, with TRBD2 matching over 7 bases. J gave up 0 bases and V 5 bases, and 12 bases lay outside the gene matches. The germline CDR1 and CDR2 sequences are SEHNR and FQNEAQ (reference sequence). CDR3 length equals 17 residues. CDR3: CASSPPRGRENQETQYF. As DNA, the CDR3 is TGTGCCAGCAGCCCCCCACGAGGGCGGGAGAACCAAGAGACCCAGTACTTC.

The chain employs TRBV2 and TRBJ1-3; tentative D call: TRBD1 (6 bases). This CDR3 has 14 amino acids. Trimming left V 2 bases short and J 4 bases short, with 9 bases between. CDR1 is SNHLY, CDR2 FYNNEI, per germline. CDR3 sequence: CASSEYQGGNTIYF. The DNA of the CDR3 is TGTGCCAGCAGTGAATACCAGGGGGGAAACACCATATATTTT.

This clone was seen once. V and J are TRBV28 and TRBJ2-3; tentatively, D is TRBD1 (8 bases). V was pared by 10 bases and J by 8 bases, with 22 bases between. There are 14 residues in the CDR3. The germline gives CDR1 MDHEN, CDR2 SYDVKM. As DNA, the CDR3 is TGTGCCACCCTAGCGGACAGGGATCCCCCTACGCAGTATTTT. This sequence encodes CATLADRDPPTQYF.

The gene calls are TRBV2 and TRBJ2-5; 7 bases are a match to TRBD2. Germline V CDR1 and CDR2: SNHLY, FYNNEI. This CDR3 has 15 amino acids. After removal of 6 bases from V and 2 bases from J, the junction contained 9 bases not matched to a gene. DNA of the CDR3: TGTGCCAGCAGCCCAACCTGGCGGGGGCAAGAGACCCAGTACTTC. As protein: CASSPTWRGQETQYF.

There are a few counts of this clone. V gene TRBV29-1 combines with J gene TRBJ2-7; D ambiguous. Germline assignment: CDR1 SQVTM and CDR2 ANQGSEA. This CDR3 has 10 residues. The V and J ends lost 0 bases and 6 bases respectively, with 3 bases between them. Here the CDR3 DNA reads TGCAGCGTTGAAGATCGCGAGCAGTACTTC. It encodes CSVEDREQYF.

V gene TRBV11-1 combines with J gene TRBJ2-2; D might be TRBD2 (6 bases). V gave up 4 bases and J gave up 4 bases, with 13 bases separating them. CDR1 and CDR2 (germline): SGHAT, FQDESV (reference sequence). CDR3 length equals 15 residues. CDR3 sequence (DNA): TGTGCCAGCAGCTCCGGGACTGGGGCCACCGGGGAGCTGTTTTTT. The encoded protein is CASSSGTGATGELFF.

A remark on this clone: The sample carries other DNA sequences with the same CDR3. This chain uses TRBV5-1 with TRBJ2-2; D possibly corresponds to TRBD2 (5 bases). V lost 5 bases and J lost 1, with 9 bases in between. Germline CDR1 and CDR2: SGHRS and YFSETQ. This CDR3 has 14 amino acids. The CDR3 coding sequence is TGCGCCAGCAGAACGAGCGGGAACACCGGGGAGCTGTTTTTT. Translation: CASRTSGNTGELFF.

This clone was counted a single time. V and J are TRBV7-3 and TRBJ1-1; no clear D. The CDR3 sequence is 13 residues long. The germline gives CDR1 SGHTA, CDR2 FQGTGA. The V and J ends lost 3 bases and 0 bases respectively, with 5 bases between them. The CDR3 coding sequence is TGTGCCAGCAGCTTTCACGTGAACACTGAAGCTTTCTTT. It translates to CASSFHVNTEAFF.

The chain has TRBV6-1 and TRBJ2-7; 9 nucleotides line up with TRBD1. This CDR3 has 15 residues. After removal of 7 bases from V and 3 bases from J, the junction contained 10 bases not matched to a gene. Per germline, CDR1 MNHNS and CDR2 SASEGT. CDR3 residues: CASTTGTGRDYEQYF. CDR3 sequence (DNA): TGTGCCAGCACAACTGGGACAGGGAGGGACTACGAGCAGTACTTC.

The chain is built from TRBV11-2 and TRBJ2-1; no clear D. There are 14 residues in the CDR3. V was trimmed by 1 base and J by 3 bases, leaving 7 bases between them. CDR1 is SGHAT and CDR2 is FQNNGV in the germline V gene. CDR3 DNA: TGTGCCAGCAGCTTAGGGGTAGGCTACAATGAGCAGTTCTTC. Translation gives CASSLGVGYNEQFF. Drawing the rest from reference TRBV11-2 and TRBJ2-1, the complete variable domain is EAGVAQSPRYKIIEKRQSVAFWCNPISGHATLYWYQQILGQGPKLLIQFQNNGVVDDSQLPKDRFSAERLKGVDSTLKIQPAKLEDSAVYLCASSLGVGYNEQFFGPGTRLTVL.

The chain is built from TRBV6-6 and TRBJ1-1; D possibly corresponds to TRBD1 (6 bases). V dropped 6 bases and J dropped 11 bases, with 19 bases sitting between them. The germline V gene encodes CDR1 MNHNY and CDR2 SVGAGI (reference sequence). The CDR3 loop spans 13 amino acids. The CDR3 loop is CASRTTQGRDAFF. Written as DNA, the CDR3 is TGTGCCAGCAGAACAACCCAGGGGCGGGATGCTTTCTTT.

The chain has TRBV28 and TRBJ2-7, with D perhaps matching TRBD2 (5 bases). The CDR3 has 14 residues. Germline V gene lookup returns CDR1 MDHEN and CDR2 SYDVKM. V lost 4 bases and J 9 bases, leaving 19 bases between the germline ends. The CDR3: CASSSSEGVNVQYF. The CDR3 nucleotides are TGTGCCAGCAGTTCCTCAGAGGGAGTAAATGTGCAGTACTTC.

This chain connects TRBV30 to TRBJ1-1; D gene uncertain. The CDR3 has 12 residues. The ends were cut back, 2 bases at V and 0 bases at J, with 4 bases in the middle. Germline CDR1 is GTSNPN and CDR2 is SVGIG (reference sequence). The CDR3: CAWSLLNTEAFF. Here the CDR3 DNA reads TGTGCCTGGAGTCTTTTGAACACTGAAGCTTTCTTT.

This sequence joins TRBV28 and TRBJ2-7; 7 bases align to TRBD1. This CDR3 is built from 14 residues. The trim removed 5 bases at V and 4 bases at J, leaving 8 bases unmatched. CDR1 MDHEN and CDR2 SYDVKM come from the germline V gene. CDR3 DNA sequence: TGTGCCAGCAGTCAAGGGGGCAAGGGATACGAGCAGTACTTC. Amino acids: CASSQGGKGYEQYF.

The rearrangement links TRBV28 to TRBJ1-4, with 8 bases fitting TRBD1. This CDR3 is 15 amino acids long. Germline-derived CDR1 and CDR2 are MDHEN and SYDVKM. V lost 2 bases and J lost 7; bases outside the gene matches: 6. Written as DNA, the CDR3 is TGTGCCAGCAGTTTAGGACAGGGAATTATTGAAAAACTGTTTTTT. Amino acids: CASSLGQGIIEKLFF.

This chain connects TRBV6-6 to TRBJ1-5; unclear D gene. Trimming removed 7 bases at V and 5 bases at J, with 15 bases between. CDR3 length equals 14 residues. Germline lookup yields CDR1 MNHNY and CDR2 SVGAGI (reference sequence). CDR3 DNA: TGTGCCAGCAACCTCCGGGGAGGAGATCAGCCCCAGCATTTT. This gives the protein CASNLRGGDQPQHF.